Each of the 29 T cell receptor beta chains below was sequenced from the same sample in a study of cytomegalovirus exposure and HLA in healthy donors. Both 60 Vbeta primers and 13 Jbeta primers went into the PCR. Repertoires were generated with immunoSEQ multiplex PCR, while TCRdb's copy carries only in-frame clones and drops some. The data hold some 120,000 clones, with 80% to 90% observed a single time. The sample consisted of PBMCs. These receptor sequences come from a woman aged 25 to 45 in good health and CMV-seronegative.

This chain links TRBV11-3 with TRBJ1-2; TRBD1 is a possible D gene (5 bases). V shed 4 bases and J shed 7 bases, with 10 bases lying between them. CDR1 is SGHNT, CDR2 YENEEA, per germline. The CDR3 runs to 12 residues. CDR3 bases: TGTGCCAGCAGCTCGGGGGGAAGTGGCTACACCTTC. Its protein is CASSSGGSGYTF.

This clone was seen only once. The V gene is TRBV19, the J gene TRBJ2-7; 10 nucleotides agree with TRBD2. The trim removed 3 bases at V and 0 bases at J, leaving 8 bases unmatched. The CDR3 extends over 17 amino acids. Germline CDR1 and CDR2: LNHDA and SQIVND (reference sequence). The CDR3 DNA sequence: TGTGCCAGTAGTATGGCAAGGGCTAGCGGGAGCTCCTACGAGCAGTACTTC. Translating it yields CASSMARASGSSYEQYF.

J is TRBJ1-5 and V is TRBV2; D unresolved. This CDR3 is built from 15 residues. V shed 6 bases and J shed 0 bases, with 12 bases lying between them. Germline V CDR1 and CDR2: SNHLY, FYNNEI. The CDR3 DNA reads TGTGCCAGCAGGGGAACCCGGGGTAGCAATCAGCCCCAGCATTTT. It is translated as CASRGTRGSNQPQHF.

The chain links TRBV5-1 to TRBJ2-3, with D possibly TRBD1 on 6 matching bases. Trimming removed 4 bases at V and 3 bases at J, with 9 bases between. The germline V gene has CDR1 SGHRS and CDR2 YFSETQ. This CDR3 region has 13 residues. The DNA for the CDR3 is TGCGCCAGCAGCCCACAGGGAACAGATACGCAGTATTTT. Residues: CASSPQGTDTQYF.

The chain links TRBV28 to TRBJ2-3, with 9 bases matching TRBD2. The CDR3 has 16 amino acids. Germline loops: CDR1 MDHEN, CDR2 SYDVKM. The V and J ends lost 6 bases and 4 bases, in that order; junction bases with no gene match: 11. CDR3 DNA sequence: TGTGCCAGCAGGCTCGGGACTAGCCTACGGGCAGATACGCAGTATTTT. It codes for CASRLGTSLRADTQYF.

The rearrangement uses TRBV7-9 and TRBJ2-2, with D possibly TRBD2 on 6 matching bases. This CDR3 has 14 amino acids. Per the germline V gene, CDR1 is SEHNR and CDR2 is FQNEAQ (reference sequence). Trimming stripped 7 bases from V and 3 bases from J, with 12 bases between. As DNA, the CDR3 is TGTGCCAGCAACTCCGGGGGATACACCGGGGAGCTGTTTTTT. Translated, it gives CASNSGGYTGELFF.

The CDR3 sequence is CASSFGQGSTDTQYF. Written as DNA, the CDR3 is TGTGCCAGCAGCTTTGGACAGGGAAGCACAGATACGCAGTATTTT. The chain has TRBV7-9 and TRBJ2-3; 8 positions agree with TRBD1. The trim removed 3 bases at V and 0 bases at J, leaving 2 bases unmatched. Germline V lookup: CDR1 SEHNR, CDR2 FQNEAQ (reference sequence). The CDR3 runs to 15 residues.

This clone has only one observation. The chain has TRBV27 and TRBJ2-7, with D perhaps matching TRBD2 (5 bases). The length of the CDR3 is 13 residues. Trimming stripped 7 bases from V and 0 bases from J, with 10 bases between. Germline V lookup: CDR1 MNHEY, CDR2 SMNVEV (reference sequence). The CDR3 DNA follows: TGTGCCAGCACCCCGGGGAGCTCCTACGAGCAGTACTTC. Translated, it gives CASTPGSSYEQYF.

The chain is built from TRBV6-6 and TRBJ2-5, with D perhaps matching TRBD1 (5 bases). CDR3 length equals 12 residues. Germline CDR1 reads MNHNY; CDR2 reads SVGAGI (reference sequence). With 7 bases removed from V and 1 base from J, the gap between germline ends came to 7 bases. Written as DNA, the CDR3 is TGTGCCAGCAAGGGGTTCCAAGAGACCCAGTACTTC. It encodes CASKGFQETQYF.

The V call is TRBV6-1, the J call TRBJ1-2; 7 nucleotides align to TRBD1. The CDR3 covers 15 residues. The junction had 4 bases not matched to a gene; V was cut back by 0 bases and J by 3 bases. The germline CDR1 and CDR2 sequences are MNHNS and SASEGT. CDR3 nucleotides: TGTGCCAGCAGTGAAGCAGGGCAGGGGGACTATGGCTACACCTTC. Encoded protein: CASSEAGQGDYGYTF.

This clone occurred a few times. The chain has TRBV5-1 and TRBJ2-1; D gene unclear. The V gene lost 4 bases and the J gene lost 1 base, with 9 bases spanning the gap. This CDR3 region has 14 residues. Germline values: CDR1 SGHRS, CDR2 YFSETQ. CDR3 sequence (DNA): TGCGCCAGCAGCGCGGCGGAATCCTACAATGAGCAGTTCTTC. It codes for CASSAAESYNEQFF.

The J gene is TRBJ1-2, the V gene TRBV18, with D unresolved. Per germline, CDR1 KGHSH and CDR2 LQKENI. The CDR3 sequence is 16 residues long. The V and J ends lost 6 bases and 0 bases respectively, with 17 bases between them. CDR3 bases: TGTGCCAGCTCCCGACGCGACGCCGGGGCTAACTATGGCTACACCTTC. Protein: CASSRRDAGANYGYTF.

The chain is built from TRBV14 and TRBJ2-7; 8 nucleotides line up with TRBD1. V was clipped by 0 bases and J by 5 bases; unmatched bases: 9. The V gene's germline CDR1 is SGHDN and CDR2 FVKESK. The CDR3 consists of 16 residues. CDR3 nucleotide sequence: TGTGCCAGCAGCCAAGAATCGTGGACAGGGACTCACGAGCAGTACTTC. Protein sequence: CASSQESWTGTHEQYF.

The chain combines TRBV2 with TRBJ2-2; 9 bases agree with TRBD2. The germline gives CDR1 SNHLY, CDR2 FYNNEI. The CDR3 is made up of 16 amino acids. V lost 6 bases, J lost 0 bases, and 5 bases stayed unmatched. The CDR3 region has the DNA TGTGCCAGCAGCCGCGGACTAGCGACGAACACCGGGGAGCTGTTTTTT. It is translated as CASSRGLATNTGELFF.

The rearrangement links TRBV7-6 to TRBJ2-2, with 11 nucleotides matching TRBD2. The V gene end was trimmed by 5 bases and the J gene end by 0 bases; junction bases not matched to a gene: 5. CDR3 size: 17 residues. Germline V gene sequence: CDR1 SGHVS, CDR2 FNYEAQ. CDR3 coding DNA: TGTGCCAGCAGCCCGCCTAGCGGGGGGACGAACACCGGGGAGCTGTTTTTT. Its translation is CASSPPSGGTNTGELFF.

The chain combines TRBV5-5 with TRBJ2-2; 12 positions agree with TRBD2. The germline gives CDR1 SGHKS, CDR2 YYEKEE (reference sequence). CDR3 length equals 16 residues. Trimming removed 6 bases from V and 3 bases from J; junction bases left unmatched: 6. CDR3 protein: CASNPLAGGHTGELFF. As DNA, the CDR3 is TGTGCCAGCAACCCGCTAGCGGGGGGGCACACCGGGGAGCTGTTTTTT.

This clone occurred once. The chain joins TRBV19 to TRBJ1-2; D is uncertain. The germline V gene encodes CDR1 LNHDA and CDR2 SQIVND (reference sequence). V was cut by 3 bases and J by 0 bases, with 8 bases left in between. CDR3 length: 14 residues. The chain's CDR3 is CASSIPTPNYGYTF. The CDR3 DNA sequence: TGTGCCAGTAGTATCCCGACACCTAACTATGGCTACACCTTC.

A single count supports this clone. The chain couples TRBV11-2 to TRBJ1-1, with D hard to call. Looked up from germline, CDR1 is SGHAT and CDR2 is FQNNGV. The CDR3 totals 13 residues. V shed 1 base and J shed 11 bases, with 14 bases lying between them. DNA of the CDR3: TGTGCCAGCAGCTTAGGGGTAGGAGTCGAGGCTTTCTTT. Its protein product is CASSLGVGVEAFF.

V gene TRBV5-6 combines with J gene TRBJ1-3; perhaps TRBD1 as D (5 bases). CDR1 is SGHDT, CDR2 YYEEEE, per germline. Trimming cost V 0 bases and J 0 bases, with 7 bases left between them. The CDR3 spans 15 residues. CDR3 in amino acids: CASSLGGNSGNTIYF. The CDR3 bases are TGTGCCAGCAGCTTGGGGGGCAACTCTGGAAACACCATATATTTT.

The gene calls are TRBV6-1 and TRBJ1-5, with 8 bases fitting TRBD1. Trimming at V came to 6 bases and at J to 7 bases, leaving 11 bases not matched to a gene. Germline CDR1 and CDR2: MNHNS and SASEGT. The CDR3 has 15 residues. CDR3 nucleotides: TGTGCCAGCAGGGCGACAGGGGAAAGAGGACAGCCCCAGCATTTT. Translated, it gives CASRATGERGQPQHF.

This chain connects TRBV4-1 to TRBJ1-1; 8 bases fit TRBD1. The CDR3 extends over 16 amino acids. J lost 2 bases, V lost 3 bases, and 8 bases had no gene match. Germline-derived CDR1 and CDR2 are MGHRA and YSYEKL. CDR3 sequence: CASSHLYRGANTEAFF. For the CDR3, the DNA is TGCGCCAGCAGCCATCTTTACAGGGGGGCTAACACTGAAGCTTTCTTT.

The chain recombines TRBV5-4 with TRBJ2-1, with D hard to call. This CDR3 has 12 amino acids. CDR1 and CDR2 (germline): SGHNT, YYREEE (reference sequence). V lost 0 bases, J lost 9 bases, and 7 bases lay in between. CDR3 bases: TGTGCCAGCAGCTTGGGATTCGGTGAGCAGTTCTTC. It specifies CASSLGFGEQFF.

V gene TRBV6-5 combines with J gene TRBJ2-3, with 11 bases matching TRBD2. This CDR3 region has 14 residues. Losses at the gene ends were 2 bases for V and 7 bases for J; bases not matched to a gene: 2. The germline V gene has CDR1 MNHEY and CDR2 SVGAGI. CDR3 sequence: CASSYRTSGYTQYF. The CDR3 nucleotides read TGTGCCAGCAGTTACCGGACTAGCGGGTATACGCAGTATTTT.

The gene calls are TRBV5-1 and TRBJ2-7; 9 bases are shared with TRBD2. The V gene end was trimmed by 3 bases and the J gene end by 7 bases; junction bases not matched to a gene: 11. The length of the CDR3 is 15 residues. The germline V gene encodes CDR1 SGHRS and CDR2 YFSETQ. As DNA, the CDR3 is TGCGCCAGCAGCTCACTAGCGGGTTATGGGGAGGAGCAGTACTTC. Residues: CASSSLAGYGEEQYF.

The chain couples TRBV9 to TRBJ1-2; D is unresolved. V was shortened by 0 bases and J by 2 bases, with 14 bases between the two germline ends. Per germline, CDR1 SGDLS and CDR2 YYNGEE. The CDR3 sequence is 16 residues long. CDR3 residues: CASSVVGSGGNYGYTF. As DNA, the CDR3 is TGTGCCAGCAGCGTAGTTGGGTCCGGCGGAAACTATGGCTACACCTTC. Complete variable domain (other parts from reference TRBV9 and TRBJ1-2): DSGVTQTPKHLITATGQRVTLRCSPRSGDLSVYWYQQSLDQGLQFLIQYYNGEERAKGNILERFSAQQFPDLHSELNLSSLELGDSALYFCASSVVGSGGNYGYTFGSGTRLTVV.

This chain uses TRBV6-1 with TRBJ1-2, with D perhaps matching TRBD1 (6 bases). Trimming pared 4 bases from V and 3 bases from J, leaving 6 bases between. The CDR3 length is 12 residues. CDR1 MNHNS and CDR2 SASEGT come from the germline V gene. CDR3 in amino acids: CASSGTDYGYTF. The CDR3 DNA is TGTGCCAGCAGTGGGACAGACTATGGCTACACCTTC.

The table lists this clone with a few counts. The chain recombines TRBV19 with TRBJ2-4; 8 bases map to TRBD1. Germline lookup yields CDR1 LNHDA and CDR2 SQIVND (reference sequence). Unmatched junction bases numbered 21, after V lost 6 bases and J lost 8 bases. The CDR3 extends over 18 amino acids. CDR3 amino acids: CASSRTRTGIEGVDIQYF. As DNA, the CDR3 is TGTGCCAGTAGCCGAACACGGACAGGGATTGAGGGGGTTGACATTCAGTACTTC.

V is TRBV7-2 and J is TRBJ1-5; maybe TRBD1 (5 bases). CDR3 length: 13 residues. Germline V lookup: CDR1 SGHTA, CDR2 FQGNSA. V lost 6 bases to trimming and J lost 8 bases, with 14 bases between them. CDR3 sequence: CASSRGTMEPQHF. CDR3 sequence (DNA): TGTGCCAGCAGTCGGGGGACTATGGAGCCCCAGCATTTT.

Here the CDR3 DNA reads TGCGCCAGCAGCCCGGCAGGCAGTTCCCCTTTCTTT. Translated: CASSPAGSSPFF. The chain recombines TRBV5-1 with TRBJ1-1; D ambiguous. The CDR3 is 12 residues long. With 4 bases removed from V and 12 bases from J, the gap between germline ends came to 16 bases. Per germline, CDR1 SGHRS and CDR2 YFSETQ.